A selection of T cell receptor beta chains follows, all from one sample in a study of cytomegalovirus exposure and HLA in healthy donors. The assay was immunoSEQ multiplex PCR, and TCRdb's table has in-frame clones only and misses some. The table shows tens of thousands of clones, with over 85% occurring only once. The material sequenced was PBMCs. The source is a man between 18 and 35 years old in good health and CMV-seronegative. Both conserved end residues are part of each CDR3. The order of the fields is D gene, V gene, clone size, J gene, CDR3 protein, CDR3 DNA. D genes are given only for firm matches. The size field is filled for only some rows; it gives once, few, many or a size class.

>TRBD1|TRBV6-5|-|TRBJ2-1
CASSSSPTGGYNEQFF
TGTGCCAGCAGTTCATCTCCGACAGGGGGCTACAATGAGCAGTTCTTC
>-|TRBV7-2|-|TRBJ1-2
CASSPGAGATYGYTF
TGTGCCAGCAGCCCAGGGGCAGGGGCAACCTATGGCTACACCTTC
>-|TRBV9|-|TRBJ2-3
CASSVSGPATDTQYF
TGTGCCAGCAGCGTAAGCGGTCCGGCGACAGATACGCAGTATTTT
>-|TRBV19|-|TRBJ2-1
CASSTGNNEQFF
TGTGCCAGTAGTACAGGGAACAATGAGCAGTTCTTC
>TRBD2|TRBV19|-|TRBJ2-3
CASSRGGGGTDTQYF
TGTGCCAGTAGTAGGGGGGGTGGAGGGACAGATACGCAGTATTTT
>TRBD2|TRBV2|-|TRBJ2-2
CASGAPGLAGVGELFF
TGTGCCAGCGGAGCCCCTGGACTAGCGGGCGTCGGGGAGCTGTTTTTT
>TRBD2|TRBV5-6|once|TRBJ2-1
CASSLGRGAGTYNEQFF
TGTGCCAGCAGCTTGGGGAGAGGAGCGGGAACCTACAATGAGCAGTTCTTC
>-|TRBV7-2|-|TRBJ2-3
CASSHGKAGFYATQYF
TGTGCCAGCAGCCACGGTAAAGCGGGTTTCTACGCCACGCAGTATTTT
>TRBD1|TRBV6-6|-|TRBJ2-3
CASSKTGGTDTQYF
TGTGCCAGCAGTAAAACAGGGGGCACAGATACGCAGTATTTT
>-|TRBV6-1|-|TRBJ2-7
CASSLAESSYEQYF
TGTGCCAGCAGTTTAGCGGAAAGCTCCTACGAGCAGTACTTC
>-|TRBV5-4|-|TRBJ2-1
CASSLSPYNEQFF
TGTGCCAGCAGCCTTAGCCCTTACAATGAGCAGTTCTTC
>-|TRBV7-3|-|TRBJ2-1
CASSEGLAPGYNEQFF
TGTGCCAGCAGCGAGGGACTTGCTCCAGGCTACAATGAGCAGTTCTTC
>-|TRBV18|-|TRBJ2-6
CASSQDSLDSGANVLTF
TGTGCCAGCTCACAAGACAGCCTAGACTCTGGGGCCAACGTCCTGACTTTC
>-|TRBV4-2|-|TRBJ2-5
CASSRRSLAQQETQYF
TGTGCCAGCAGCCGCAGGTCTCTAGCGCAACAAGAGACCCAGTACTTC
>TRBD1|TRBV5-4|-|TRBJ2-6
CASSWTGSGANVLTF
TGTGCCAGCAGCTGGACAGGGTCTGGGGCCAACGTCCTGACTTTC
>TRBD1|TRBV11-2|-|TRBJ2-7
CASSPRTGTLADEQYF
TGTGCCAGCAGCCCCCGGACAGGGACCCTCGCCGACGAGCAGTACTTC
>-|TRBV28|-|TRBJ2-6
CASSSASSGANVLTF
TGTGCCAGCAGTTCCGCCAGCTCTGGGGCCAACGTCCTGACTTTC
>TRBD1|TRBV27|-|TRBJ2-1
CASRAGTGRNEQFF
TGTGCCAGCAGAGCCGGGACAGGGCGCAATGAGCAGTTCTTC
>-|TRBV19|-|TRBJ2-2
CASIGTPLYTGELFF
TGTGCCAGTATTGGGACTCCTTTATACACCGGGGAGCTGTTTTTT
>TRBD2|TRBV5-4|-|TRBJ2-3
CASSLGGLAASSDTQYF
TGTGCCAGCAGCTTGGGGGGTCTAGCGGCATCTTCGGATACGCAGTATTTT
>TRBD2|TRBV28|-|TRBJ2-3
CASREGDYKQYF
TGTGCCAGCAGAGAAGGGGACTACAAGCAGTATTTT
>TRBD1|TRBV5-1|-|TRBJ2-3
CASNRDRGTDTQYF
TGCGCCAGCAACCGGGACAGGGGGACAGATACGCAGTATTTT
>-|TRBV19|few|TRBJ2-7
CASSPSSYEQYF
TGTGCCAGTAGCCCTAGTTCCTACGAGCAGTACTTC
>-|TRBV5-4|-|TRBJ1-1
CASSLGETGFRNTEAFF
TGTGCCAGCAGCTTGGGCGAGACAGGTTTCCGGAACACTGAAGCTTTCTTT
>-|TRBV6-4|-|TRBJ1-1
CASSTGANTEAFF
TGTGCCAGCAGTACAGGTGCGAACACTGAAGCTTTCTTT
>-|TRBV28|once|TRBJ2-3
CASSLRTYTDTQYF
TGTGCCAGCAGTTTGCGGACTTACACAGATACGCAGTATTTT
>-|TRBV11-2|once|TRBJ2-3
CASTNLEDTQYF
TGTGCCAGCACCAACCTGGAGGATACGCAGTATTTT
>TRBD2|TRBV27|once|TRBJ2-3
CASSQLGTSQDTQYF
TGTGCCAGCAGTCAACTCGGGACTAGCCAAGATACGCAGTATTTT
>-|TRBV10-2|-|TRBJ2-1
CASSETGRTYNEQFF
TGCGCCAGCAGTGAAACAGGCCGTACCTACAATGAGCAGTTCTTC
>-|TRBV25-1|-|TRBJ1-1
CASSGHPGSEAFF
TGTGCCAGCAGTGGTCACCCAGGGTCTGAAGCTTTCTTT
>-|TRBV6-1|-|TRBJ2-1
CASSGQRDRNEQFF
TGTGCCAGCAGTGGCCAGCGCGACCGCAATGAGCAGTTCTTC
>-|TRBV4-3|-|TRBJ2-7
CASSQIRSSYEQYF
TGCGCCAGCAGCCAAATCAGAAGCTCCTACGAGCAGTACTTC
>TRBD2|TRBV19|-|TRBJ2-3
CASSMQLAGVGQYF
TGTGCCAGTAGTATGCAGCTAGCGGGAGTGGGGCAGTATTTT
>-|TRBV5-4|-|TRBJ2-1
CASSFGGPYNEQFF
TGTGCCAGCAGCTTCGGGGGGCCCTACAATGAGCAGTTCTTC
>-|TRBV28|-|TRBJ1-1
CASSPLTTGQATEAFF
TGTGCCAGCAGTCCGCTGACAACAGGGCAGGCCACTGAAGCTTTCTTT
>-|TRBV6-4|-|TRBJ2-7
CASRIRTLNYEQYF
TGTGCCAGCAGAATCCGGACTCTGAATTACGAGCAGTACTTC
>TRBD1|TRBV6-5|-|TRBJ2-5
CASSYSPGQAETQYF
TGTGCCAGCAGTTACAGCCCCGGACAGGCGGAGACCCAGTACTTC
>TRBD2|TRBV10-2|-|TRBJ2-1
CASSDGTRPYNEQFF
TGCGCCAGCAGTGACGGGACTAGACCTTACAATGAGCAGTTCTTC
>-|TRBV28|-|TRBJ2-1
CASSLGHLNNEQFF
TGTGCCAGCAGTTTGGGCCATCTTAACAATGAGCAGTTCTTC
>TRBD1|TRBV5-6|-|TRBJ1-5
CASSLRTGAGQPQHF
TGTGCCAGCAGCTTGCGGACAGGGGCCGGTCAGCCCCAGCATTTT
>TRBD2|TRBV4-2|-|TRBJ2-7
CASSQEAGTSGFEQYF
TGTGCCAGCAGCCAAGAGGCCGGGACTAGCGGTTTCGAGCAGTACTTC
>-|TRBV19|-|TRBJ2-1
CASSIGQGGALSYNEQFF
TGTGCCAGTAGTATTGGGCAGGGAGGTGCGCTCTCCTACAATGAGCAGTTCTTC
>-|TRBV7-2|-|TRBJ1-1
CASSLVRIRVDTEAFF
TGTGCCAGCAGCTTAGTTCGGATCAGGGTGGACACTGAAGCTTTCTTT
>-|TRBV28|-|TRBJ2-3
CASSSPLTDTQYF
TGTGCCAGCAGTTCCCCGTTGACAGATACGCAGTATTTT
>-|TRBV23-1|-|TRBJ2-7
CASSPSTWCGTYEQYF
TGCGCCAGCAGCCCTTCAACTTGGTGCGGGACCTACGAGCAGTACTTC
>TRBD1|TRBV6-5|-|TRBJ1-1
CASSLSDRAEAFF
TGTGCCAGCAGTTTATCGGACAGGGCTGAAGCTTTCTTT
>TRBD2|TRBV5-6|-|TRBJ2-5
CASSPLASGPLEETQYF
TGTGCCAGCAGCCCACTGGCTAGCGGGCCCTTGGAAGAGACCCAGTACTTC
>TRBD2|TRBV10-2|-|TRBJ2-1
CASSASGSGNEQFF
TGCGCCAGCAGTGCTAGCGGGAGTGGTAATGAGCAGTTCTTC
>-|TRBV11-2|-|TRBJ2-5
CASSLGTDQETQYF
TGTGCCAGCAGCTTAGGGACAGATCAAGAGACCCAGTACTTC
>-|TRBV27|many|TRBJ2-7
CASSASTVPYEQYF
TGTGCCAGCAGTGCCTCGACAGTACCCTACGAGCAGTACTTC
>-|TRBV4-1|-|TRBJ2-3
CASSLPTVGTDTQYF
TGCGCCAGCAGCTTACCGACAGTTGGCACAGATACGCAGTATTTT
>TRBD1|TRBV7-6|-|TRBJ2-5
CASSQSGGAKGETQYF
TGTGCCAGCAGCCAATCAGGGGGCGCTAAGGGAGAGACCCAGTACTTC
>TRBD1|TRBV27|-|TRBJ2-7
CASSLGTGLSYEQYF
TGTGCCAGCAGTTTAGGGACAGGGCTCTCCTACGAGCAGTACTTC
>-|TRBV10-3|-|TRBJ1-1
CAITRGSNAEAFF
TGTGCCATCACCCGGGGAAGTAACGCTGAAGCTTTCTTT
>TRBD1|TRBV6-5|-|TRBJ1-2
CASSSTGGASYTF
TGTGCCAGCAGTTCGACAGGGGGCGCGAGCTACACCTTC